A single sample is the source of the 31 T cell receptor beta chains below, sequenced in a study of T cell responses to AZD1222 COVID-19 vaccine. Only in-frame clones appear in the TCRdb table, and some are missing; sequencing was by immunoSEQ multiplex PCR. The repertoire includes 73,000 or so clones, around 89% of them detected once, and 15% to 20% sits in the top ten. Source: peripheral blood, taken on day 0 of AZD1222 vaccination. The source of these receptors is an adult in good health.

The chain is built from TRBV5-1 and TRBJ2-5; 13 nucleotides agree with TRBD2. Germline-derived CDR1 and CDR2 are SGHRS and YFSETQ. The CDR3 loop spans 16 amino acids. The V gene end was trimmed by 4 bases and the J gene end by 1 base; junction bases not matched to a gene: 4. DNA for the CDR3: TGCGCCAGCAGCCCGACTAGCGGGGGGCCCCAAGAGACCCAGTACTTC. The encoded protein is CASSPTSGGPQETQYF.

This clone was detected once. The rearrangement joins TRBV27 to TRBJ1-5; 8 bases match TRBD1. Germline V gene sequence: CDR1 MNHEY, CDR2 SMNVEV (reference sequence). The V and J ends lost 4 bases and 7 bases, in that order; junction bases with no gene match: 3. The CDR3 covers 13 residues. CDR3 in DNA: TGTGCCAGCAGTTCAGGACAGGGACAGCCCCAGCATTTT. Translation gives CASSSGQGQPQHF.

J is TRBJ2-1 and V is TRBV24-1; D gene unclear. CDR1 KGHDR and CDR2 SFDVKD come from the germline V gene. The CDR3 runs 16 residues. Trimming took off 5 bases at V and 6 bases at J, with 19 bases between the two ends. CDR3 protein: CATSAYRQDQLNEQFF. CDR3 bases: TGTGCCACCAGTGCCTATAGACAAGATCAGCTCAATGAGCAGTTCTTC.

This clone was counted a single time. This chain joins TRBV6-1 and TRBJ1-4, with D hard to call. Looked up from germline, CDR1 is MNHNS and CDR2 is SASEGT. CDR3 size: 17 residues. V gave up 3 bases and J gave up 0 bases, with 14 bases separating them. As DNA, the CDR3 is TGTGCCAGCAGTGATCTGCCGGGATCTGCAACTAATGAAAAACTGTTTTTT. Protein sequence: CASSDLPGSATNEKLFF.

The rearrangement links TRBV5-8 to TRBJ2-7; D might be TRBD2 (6 bases). The germline gives CDR1 SGHTS, CDR2 YDEGEE. The CDR3 is 14 amino acids. V lost 4 bases to trimming and J lost 2 bases, with 13 bases between them. The CDR3 DNA reads as TGTGCCAGCAGCCCCCGGGACTTCACCTACGAGCAGTACTTC. Its protein is CASSPRDFTYEQYF.

The V gene is TRBV27, the J gene TRBJ2-1, with no clear D. CDR1 MNHEY and CDR2 SMNVEV come from the germline V gene (reference sequence). CDR3 length equals 12 residues. V was cut by 6 bases and J by 9 bases, with 12 bases left in between. In nucleotides, the CDR3 is TGTGCCAGCAGCCAGAGATCTTCTGAGCAGTTCTTC. Amino acid sequence: CASSQRSSEQFF.

The genes are TRBV27 and TRBJ2-5; 7 nucleotides line up with TRBD2. The CDR3 extends over 13 amino acids. V was pared by 5 bases and J by 4 bases, with 4 bases of the junction left unmatched. CDR1 is MNHEY, CDR2 SMNVEV, per germline (reference sequence). The CDR3 DNA reads TGTGCCAGCAGTCCACGACTAGCAGAGACCCAGTACTTC. Amino acid sequence: CASSPRLAETQYF.

The chain recombines TRBV7-2 with TRBJ2-1, with a tentative D call TRBD2 (5 bases). The CDR3 sequence is 15 residues long. In germline, CDR1 is SGHTA, CDR2 FQGNSA. The ends were cut back, 3 bases at V and 5 bases at J, with 14 bases in the middle. The DNA for the CDR3 is TGTGCCAGCAGCTTTTCCAGCTCGGGGAACAATGAGCAGTTCTTC. Amino acid sequence: CASSFSSSGNNEQFF.

In DNA form, the CDR3 reads TGTGCCAGCAGCTTAATACGGAATAGCAATCAGCCCCAGCATTTT. This encodes CASSLIRNSNQPQHF. The chain recombines TRBV5-6 with TRBJ1-5; D remains ambiguous. The CDR3 extends over 15 amino acids. Trimming shortened V by 2 bases and J by 0 bases, and 9 bases separated the two germline ends. In germline, CDR1 is SGHDT, CDR2 YYEEEE.

J is TRBJ2-5 and V is TRBV7-8, with 10 bases identical to TRBD1. Germline V lookup: CDR1 SGHVS, CDR2 FQNEAQ. This CDR3 is built from 15 residues. With 5 bases clipped from V and 7 bases from J, the junction kept 10 bases outside the gene matches. Here the CDR3 reads CASSPIRQGAGTQYF. CDR3 DNA: TGTGCCAGCAGCCCCATCCGACAGGGGGCAGGGACCCAGTACTTC.

The chain joins TRBV3-1 (or the pseudogene TRBV3-2) to TRBJ2-1; D uncertain. V was trimmed by 3 bases and J by 7 bases, leaving 7 bases between them. Germline lookup yields CDR1 LGHDT and CDR2 YNNKEL (reference sequence). CDR3 length: 12 residues. This CDR3 is CASSHVGNEQFF. The CDR3 DNA sequence: TGTGCCAGCAGCCATGTTGGGAATGAGCAGTTCTTC.

This chain links TRBV28 with TRBJ1-5; 8 bases map to TRBD1. The CDR3 runs 15 residues. The ends lost 2 bases at V and 7 bases at J; junction bases unmatched: 7. Germline loops: CDR1 MDHEN, CDR2 SYDVKM. CDR3 nucleotides: TGTGCCAGCAGTTTAGGAGGACAGGGCGGCCAGCCCCAGCATTTT. Translated, it gives CASSLGGQGGQPQHF.

This sequence joins TRBV2 and TRBJ1-1; 11 bases map to TRBD1. V lost 6 bases to trimming and J lost 3 bases; unmatched junction nucleotides: 6. The germline gives CDR1 SNHLY, CDR2 FYNNEI. This CDR3 spans 15 amino acids. CDR3 region: CASRQDRGRDTEAFF. Written as DNA, the CDR3 is TGTGCCAGCAGGCAGGACAGGGGGCGTGACACTGAAGCTTTCTTT.

This clone was detected a few times. The rearrangement links TRBV7-8 to TRBJ2-7; possible D gene TRBD1, 6 bases. V shed 2 bases and J shed 4 bases, with 12 bases lying between them. Germline V gives CDR1 SGHVS, CDR2 FQNEAQ. The CDR3 spans 14 residues. The CDR3: CASSLPGGKYEQYF. For the CDR3, the DNA is TGTGCCAGCAGCTTACCTGGGGGCAAGTACGAGCAGTACTTC.

This sequence joins TRBV12-3 or TRBV12-4 and TRBJ1-1, with D unresolved. With 6 bases removed from V and 1 base from J, the gap between germline ends came to 6 bases. CDR3 length: 12 amino acids. The DNA of the CDR3 is TGTGCCAGCAGAGCCAGGAACACTGAAGCTTTCTTT. Its protein is CASRARNTEAFF.

CDR3 protein: CASSAPGQEEAFF. The CDR3 nucleotides read TGTGCCAGCAGCGCTCCCGGACAGGAGGAAGCTTTCTTT. The chain combines TRBV9 with TRBJ1-1; 7 bases align to TRBD1. This CDR3 has 13 residues. Germline V lookup: CDR1 SGDLS, CDR2 YYNGEE. Trimming at V came to 3 bases and at J to 8 bases, leaving 7 bases not matched to a gene. The complete variable domain, with remaining parts taken from reference TRBV9 and TRBJ1-1, reads DSGVTQTPKHLITATGQRVTLRCSPRSGDLSVYWYQQSLDQGLQFLIQYYNGEERAKGNILERFSAQQFPDLHSELNLSSLELGDSALYFCASSAPGQEEAFFGQGTRLTVV.

The genes are TRBV10-3 and TRBJ1-1, with 8 bases that match TRBD1. Germline CDR1 is ENHRY and CDR2 is SYGVKD. This CDR3 is built from 13 residues. V shed 8 bases and J 5 bases; nucleotides not matched to a gene: 7. CDR3 amino acids: CAIGGQGFTEAFF. The CDR3, as DNA: TGTGCCATCGGAGGACAGGGTTTTACTGAAGCTTTCTTT.

The V call is TRBV7-3, the J call TRBJ2-1; D is perhaps TRBD1 (6 bases). Germline CDR1 and CDR2: SGHTA and FQGTGA. V lost 5 bases and J 13 bases, leaving 18 bases between the germline ends. The CDR3 has 13 amino acids. CDR3 sequence (DNA): TGTGCCAGCAGCCCCCGCCTGGGGGCCCCCCAGTTCTTC. Residues: CASSPRLGAPQFF. Together with reference TRBV7-3 and TRBJ2-1, the CDR3 gives the full variable domain: GAGVSQTPSNKVTEKGKYVELRCDPISGHTALYWYRQSLGQGPEFLIYFQGTGAADDSGLPNDRFFAVRPEGSVSTLKIQRTERGDSAVYLCASSPRLGAPQFFGPGTRLTVL.

This chain's CDR3 is CASSAGQGFAYEQYF. In DNA form, the CDR3 reads TGTGCCAGCAGCGCGGGACAGGGGTTTGCCTACGAGCAGTACTTC. The V gene is TRBV7-6, the J gene TRBJ2-7, with TRBD1 matching over 10 bases. Germline V lookup: CDR1 SGHVS, CDR2 FNYEAQ. CDR3 length equals 15 residues. Trimming took 5 bases from V and 2 from J; bases not matched to a gene: 6.

A single count supports this clone. The chain combines TRBV19 with TRBJ2-2, with TRBD1 as a possible D gene (5 bases). Trimming took 7 bases from V and 1 from J, leaving 10 bases between them. The CDR3 consists of 14 residues. The germline V gene has CDR1 LNHDA and CDR2 SQIVND (reference sequence). The CDR3 reads CASIPDRNTGELFF. Written as DNA, the CDR3 is TGTGCCAGTATCCCAGACAGGAACACCGGGGAGCTGTTTTTT.

This clone was counted a single time. The J gene is TRBJ2-2, the V gene TRBV9; 13 bases line up with TRBD2. The CDR3 runs to 17 residues. The ends lost 4 bases at V and 7 bases at J; junction bases unmatched: 10. Looked up from germline, CDR1 is SGDLS and CDR2 is YYNGEE. The CDR3 loop is CASSISTSGRAGGELFF. The CDR3 DNA reads TGTGCCAGCAGCATCAGTACTAGCGGGAGGGCCGGCGGGGAGCTGTTTTTT.

This clone was observed a handful of times. The chain joins TRBV5-6 to TRBJ2-3; D is possibly TRBD1 (6 bases). The V end was cut by 4 bases, the J end by 8 bases, with 17 bases between. In germline, CDR1 is SGHDT, CDR2 YYEEEE. The CDR3 spans 14 residues. In DNA, the CDR3 is TGTGCCAGCAGCCCCGGACAGCTATGGGTTACGCAGTATTTT. The encoded protein is CASSPGQLWVTQYF.

The gene calls are TRBV7-3 and TRBJ2-1, with 11 bases lining up with TRBD2. The CDR3 is made up of 14 amino acids. Germline V gene data show CDR1 as SGHTA and CDR2 as FQGTGA. V gave up 3 bases and J gave up 6 bases; unmatched junction bases: 1. CDR3 amino acids: CASSFTSGSNEQFF. CDR3 bases: TGTGCCAGCAGCTTCACTAGCGGGAGCAATGAGCAGTTCTTC. Looking up the rest from reference TRBV7-3 and TRBJ2-1 gives the full variable domain: GAGVSQTPSNKVTEKGKYVELRCDPISGHTALYWYRQSLGQGPEFLIYFQGTGAADDSGLPNDRFFAVRPEGSVSTLKIQRTERGDSAVYLCASSFTSGSNEQFFGPGTRLTVL.

The chain recombines TRBV27 with TRBJ2-1; D gene uncertain. The CDR3 has 14 amino acids. Looked up from germline, CDR1 is MNHEY and CDR2 is SMNVEV (reference sequence). V lost 4 bases and J 3 bases, leaving 10 bases between the germline ends. The CDR3 loop reads CASSSIAYYNEQFF. CDR3 sequence (DNA): TGTGCCAGCAGTTCCATAGCCTACTACAATGAGCAGTTCTTC.

This rearrangement joins TRBV28 to TRBJ1-2, with 10 bases matching TRBD1. The CDR3 spans 15 residues. The V gene end was trimmed by 6 bases and the J gene end by 0 bases; junction bases not matched to a gene: 4. Germline assignment: CDR1 MDHEN and CDR2 SYDVKM. CDR3 loop: CASRGQGESNYGYTF. The CDR3 nucleotides are TGTGCCAGCAGAGGACAGGGGGAGTCTAACTATGGCTACACCTTC.

The chain employs TRBV6-1 and TRBJ1-2; D gene unclear. V was cut by 5 bases and J by 4 bases, with 5 bases left in between. CDR1 and CDR2 from the germline V gene are MNHNS and SASEGT. The CDR3 is made up of 11 amino acids. The chain's CDR3 is CASSPSYGYTF. CDR3 nucleotide sequence: TGTGCCAGCAGTCCCTCCTATGGCTACACCTTC.

This sequence joins TRBV27 and TRBJ1-5; D remains ambiguous. CDR3 length equals 15 residues. Trimming pared 5 bases from V and 4 bases from J, leaving 15 bases between. Germline-derived CDR1 and CDR2 are MNHEY and SMNVEV (reference sequence). The CDR3: CASSVASGLNQPQHF. The CDR3 DNA reads as TGTGCCAGCAGTGTCGCCTCGGGGTTGAATCAGCCCCAGCATTTT.

The chain combines TRBV5-5 with TRBJ1-6; a possible D gene is TRBD1 (6 bases). The CDR3 contains 16 residues. V lost 4 bases to trimming and J lost 0 bases, with 11 bases between them. The germline CDR1 and CDR2 sequences are SGHKS and YYEKEE (reference sequence). Here the CDR3 reads CASSVGRGSYNSPLHF. DNA for the CDR3: TGTGCCAGCAGCGTCGGCAGGGGCTCCTATAATTCACCCCTCCACTTT. Together with reference TRBV5-5 and TRBJ1-6, the CDR3 gives the full variable domain: DAGVTQSPTHLIKTRGQQVTLRCSPISGHKSVSWYQQVLGQGPQFIFQYYEKEERGRGNFPDRFSARQFPNYSSELNVNALLLGDSALYLCASSVGRGSYNSPLHFGNGTRLTVT.

This clone was picked up a small number of times. The rearrangement links TRBV25-1 to TRBJ1-5, with unresolved D. Trimming cost V 4 bases and J 8 bases, with 15 bases left between them. Germline lookup yields CDR1 MGHDK and CDR2 SYGVNS. The CDR3 is 14 residues long. The CDR3 loop reads CASSADGVTEPQHF. The CDR3 DNA is TGTGCCAGCAGTGCGGACGGGGTGACGGAGCCCCAGCATTTT.

The rearrangement links TRBV11-2 to TRBJ2-2; no definite D call. The germline V gene encodes CDR1 SGHAT and CDR2 FQNNGV. V lost 1 base and J 0 bases, leaving 9 bases between the germline ends. The CDR3 runs 16 residues. The DNA for the CDR3 is TGTGCCAGCAGCTTAGTTCCGGGCGCGAACACCGGGGAGCTGTTTTTT. Translating gives CASSLVPGANTGELFF.

This clone was seen just once. The chain uses TRBV6-6 and TRBJ1-5; D not certain. Germline V gene lookup returns CDR1 MNHNY and CDR2 SVGAGI (reference sequence). The V end lost 0 bases, the J end lost 4 bases, and 13 bases lay between the germline ends. The CDR3 runs to 16 residues. The CDR3, as DNA: TGTGCCAGCAGTTACTCAGAGGCGGACCGAAATCAGCCCCAGCATTTT. Translation: CASSYSEADRNQPQHF.